The table lists the clone carrying this T cell receptor (beta chain) with a few counts. The antigen is undetermined. The data were obtained in a study of response to subunit inactivated influenza vaccine. Notes on the study in general: Each seasonal influenza vaccination, the authors suggested, recruits few new T cells.

TCRdb analysed the RT-PCR reads with MiXCR anew, one entry per CDR3 protein. The table lists fewer than 750,000 distinct CDR3 sequences, 14% of them singletons. Per germline, CDR1 MNHEY and CDR2 SVGAGI. Trimming pared 0 bases from V and 0 bases from J, leaving 11 bases between. The CDR3 loop spans 17 amino acids. This specimen consisted of PBMCs from blood, obtained roughly 12 days after vaccination. The chain combines TRBV6-5 with TRBJ1-4; tentatively, D is TRBD1 (5 bases). The receptor was derived from a man between 45 and 60 years old who received an inactivated influenza vaccine. The CDR3 coding sequence is TGTGCCAGCAGTTACTCGAACAGGCCTGCAACTAATGAAAAACTGTTTTTT. This sequence encodes CASSYSNRPATNEKLFF.